This T cell receptor beta chain was identified in a study of technical replicates of blood from several donors. V was pared by 0 bases and J by 10 bases, with 9 bases between. CDR1 is MGHRA, CDR2 YSYEKL, per germline. CDR3 length equals 12 residues. This clone was found once. The assay was immunoSEQ multiplex PCR, and TCRdb's table has in-frame clones only and misses some. The sample shows more than 90,000 clones, around 96% of them seen only once. The sample was T cells isolated from PBMCs. J is TRBJ1-1 and V is TRBV4-1; D remains ambiguous. This receptor was obtained from a human donor in good health. The DNA of the CDR3 is TGCGCCAGCAGCCAAGATGAGGCCCGAGCTTTCTTT. This encodes CASSQDEARAFF.